This T cell receptor (beta chain) is from a study of blood T cell repertoires in COVID-19. CDR1 and CDR2 (germline): SGHAT, FQNNGV. The CDR3 is 16 residues long. The germline V and J ends were trimmed by 5 bases and 5 bases, with 19 bases remaining between them. Generated by immunoSEQ multiplex PCR, the TCRdb table keeps only in-frame clones and is missing some. Of over 45,000 clones detected, just over 90% appear once; the ten largest clones hold about 5.1%. The clonotype was recovered from an older man with acute or convalescent COVID-19. What was sequenced was peripheral blood. The chain joins TRBV11-2 to TRBJ1-5; a possible D gene is TRBD1 (5 bases). The CDR3 here is CASSLRGESTDQPQHF. The CDR3 DNA follows: TGTGCCAGCAGCCTACGGGGGGAAAGTACCGATCAGCCCCAGCATTTT.